This is a list of T cell receptor beta chains from one sample in a study of CD8 T cells in Susac syndrome. TCRdb ran MiXCR on the immunoSEQ multiplex PCR reads and lists one entry per CDR3 protein. This sample carries approximately 150,000 distinct CDR3 sequences, 92% of them seen once, and the ten largest clones take around 0.079%. Sequencing input: CD4+ T cells from PBMCs. The receptor source for this set is a human donor in good health. Both conserved end residues are part of each CDR3. The order of the fields is J gene, clone size, D gene, V gene, CDR3 DNA, CDR3 protein. The D gene is left open where the match is weak. Clone size, where shown, is once, few, many, or a class for clones that have expanded.

>TRBJ2-2|NA|NA|TRBV7-2
TGTGCCAGCAGCTTATGGGCAGAGAACACCGGGGAGCTGTTTTTT
CASSLWAENTGELFF
>TRBJ1-1|NA|NA|TRBV3-1
TGTGCCAGCAGCCCAGACTACTTTGGCACTGAAGCTTTCTTT
CASSPDYFGTEAFF
>TRBJ2-5|NA|NA|TRBV10-3
TGTGCCATCAGGAGTGACAGAGACCAAGAGACCCAGTACTTC
CAIRSDRDQETQYF
>TRBJ2-5|NA|TRBD1|TRBV6-1
TGTGCCAGCAGATTGACAGGGGGCGGGGAGACCCAGTACTTC
CASRLTGGGETQYF
>TRBJ1-5|once|TRBD1|TRBV28
TGTGCCAGCAACCTCCCGGGACAGTATAGCAATCAGCCCCAGCATTTT
CASNLPGQYSNQPQHF
>TRBJ1-1|NA|NA|TRBV14
TGTGCCAGCAGTCGGGACATGAACACTGAAGCTTTCTTT
CASSRDMNTEAFF
>TRBJ2-3|NA|TRBD1|TRBV5-4
TGTGCCAGCAGCTTGGGGACAGGGAACACAGATACGCAGTATTTT
CASSLGTGNTDTQYF
>TRBJ2-2|few|NA|TRBV5-8
TGTGCCAGCAGCACCGGGCCTTCGAACACCGGGGAGCTGTTTTTT
CASSTGPSNTGELFF
>TRBJ2-7|NA|NA|TRBV11-2
TGTGCCAGCAGCTTAGATAACTACGAGCAGTACTTC
CASSLDNYEQYF
>TRBJ2-7|NA|TRBD1|TRBV29-1
TGCAGCGCCGGGACAGGAGCCTACGAGCAGTACTTC
CSAGTGAYEQYF
>TRBJ2-3|NA|NA|TRBV12-3/TRBV12-4
TGTGCCAGCAGGACAGATTCTAGCACAGATACGCAGTATTTT
CASRTDSSTDTQYF
>TRBJ2-5|NA|NA|TRBV5-1
TGCGCCAGCAGCTTGAATTTGGACAGGGAGGGAGAGACCCAGTACTTC
CASSLNLDREGETQYF
>TRBJ2-5|NA|NA|TRBV5-6
TGTGCCAGCAGCCGATCCAGGGGGGCGGAGACCCAGTACTTC
CASSRSRGAETQYF
>TRBJ1-2|NA|TRBD1|TRBV7-2
TGTGCCAGCAGCTTTTTGGGACAGAACAAGCTGGCGGCTGGCTACACCTTC
CASSFLGQNKLAAGYTF
>TRBJ2-1|once|NA|TRBV6-1
TGTGCCAGCAGCCGGACCAGGGTGAGCTCCTACAATGAGCAGTTCTTC
CASSRTRVSSYNEQFF
>TRBJ2-4|NA|NA|TRBV4-3
TGCGCCAGCAGCCCCCAATACAGGGACAACATTCAGTACTTC
CASSPQYRDNIQYF
>TRBJ1-1|NA|NA|TRBV12-5
TGTGCTAGTGGTTCGTTTGTCATCGGACGAACCTGGATCACTGAAGCTTTCTTT
CASGSFVIGRTWITEAFF
>TRBJ1-1|NA|NA|TRBV25-1
TGTGCCAGCAGTGAAGCTTTCTTT
CASSEAFF
>TRBJ1-2|once|NA|TRBV14
TGTGCCAGCAGCCGGGCGGGAGCGACTTTCTATGGCTACACCTTC
CASSRAGATFYGYTF
>TRBJ1-4|NA|NA|TRBV3-1
TGTGCCAGCAGCTCGACCAGACATGGTGAAAAACTGTTTTTT
CASSSTRHGEKLFF
>TRBJ2-2|NA|NA|TRBV7-8
TGTGCCAGCAGCCCCCATCCATGGCCAGGGACCGGGGAGCTGTTTTTT
CASSPHPWPGTGELFF
>TRBJ2-7|NA|NA|TRBV12-3/TRBV12-4
TGTGCCAGCAGTTTGGACCGATTTTACGAGCAGTACTTC
CASSLDRFYEQYF
>TRBJ1-2|NA|NA|TRBV7-2
TGTGCCAGCAGCTTTCAGGGAGGGACGAGTGGCTACACCTTC
CASSFQGGTSGYTF
>TRBJ2-2|NA|NA|TRBV24-1
TGTGCCACCAGTGATTTAGGGCTCCGGGAGACCGGGGAGCTGTTTTTT
CATSDLGLRETGELFF
>TRBJ2-2|few|NA|TRBV2
TGTGCCAGCAGTGAAGCCGTCGGCAGGGGATCCGGGGAGCTGTTTTTT
CASSEAVGRGSGELFF
>TRBJ2-5|NA|NA|TRBV5-1
TGCGCCAGCAGCTTGGGGCTGAGGGGGCAAGAGACCCAGTACTTC
CASSLGLRGQETQYF